Following are 17 T cell receptor beta chains from one sample sequenced in a study of somatic mutations in cytotoxic T cells in rheumatoid arthritis. Produced via immunoSEQ multiplex PCR; TCRdb's table is partial and in-frame only. Of about 14,000 clones in the sample, roughly 73% are singletons; the top ten hold approximately 16%. The sample comprised CD8+ T cells sorted from blood. The receptors here all came from an adult with rheumatoid arthritis.

The chain couples TRBV5-4 to TRBJ2-3; D is undetermined. The CDR3 length is 15 residues. Germline CDR1 reads SGHNT; CDR2 reads YYREEE (reference sequence). Trimming shortened V by 3 bases and J by 1 base, and 12 bases separated the two germline ends. The CDR3 is CASSSSLTGTDTQYF. In DNA, the CDR3 is TGTGCCAGCAGCTCCTCTCTGACGGGCACAGATACGCAGTATTTT.

This chain connects TRBV6-5 to TRBJ1-1; TRBD1 matches 8 bases. The V segment lost 2 bases and the J segment 5 bases; nucleotides outside the gene matches: 4. This CDR3 is built from 14 residues. Germline V gene lookup returns CDR1 MNHEY and CDR2 SVGAGI. CDR3: CASSYHRGRTEAFF. The CDR3 bases are TGTGCCAGCAGTTACCACAGGGGGAGAACTGAAGCTTTCTTT.

The V call is TRBV1, the J call TRBJ2-7; the table's D gene call, TRBD2, was not cross checked with the DNA. TRBV1 counts as a pseudogene. The CDR3 contains 15 residues. Written as DNA, the CDR3 is TGCACCAGCAGCCACCAGGCGCGGGGACCCTCTCGGCAGTACGTC. This encodes CTSSHQARGPSRQYV.

V is TRBV4-1 and J is TRBJ2-1; D may be TRBD1 or TRBD2 (5 bases each). The CDR3 runs to 16 residues. CDR1 and CDR2 from the germline V gene are MGHRA and YSYEKL. Trimming removed 3 bases at V and 5 bases at J, with 17 bases between. DNA for the CDR3: TGCGCCAGCAGCCACCGGAGCAGTATGGGACACAATGAGCAGTTCTTC. Residues: CASSHRSSMGHNEQFF.

The count of this clone is one. The V and J genes are TRBV6-5 and TRBJ2-3; 9 bases map to TRBD1. Trimming at V came to 9 bases and at J to 3 bases, leaving 7 bases not matched to a gene. Per the germline V gene, CDR1 is MNHEY and CDR2 is SVGAGI. The CDR3 consists of 14 residues. CDR3 loop: CASSGTGSTDTQYF. Here the CDR3 DNA reads TGTGCCAGTTCCGGGACAGGGAGTACAGATACGCAGTATTTT.

The chain uses TRBV10-2 and TRBJ2-3; the match to TRBD2 covers 8 bases. V was pared by 3 bases and J by 2 bases, with 7 bases of the junction left unmatched. Germline loops: CDR1 WSHSY, CDR2 SAAADI. The CDR3 is 16 residues long. For the CDR3, the DNA is TGCGCCAGCAGTGAAGGAGCGGGGGCCATCACAGATACGCAGTATTTT. Its protein is CASSEGAGAITDTQYF.

The CDR3 sequence: CASSRSGRPNTGELFF. DNA for the CDR3: TGTGCCAGCAGCCGGAGCGGCAGGCCGAACACCGGGGAGCTGTTTTTT. The chain employs TRBV7-9 and TRBJ2-2; tentative D call: TRBD2 (5 bases). V shed 5 bases and J shed 0 bases, with 13 bases lying between them. CDR3 length: 16 residues. Germline-derived CDR1 and CDR2 are SEHNR and FQNEAQ (reference sequence).

This clone was counted a single time. This chain connects TRBV7-9 to TRBJ1-4, with unresolved D. This CDR3 contains 16 residues. V was shortened by 2 bases and J by 3 bases, with 13 bases between the two germline ends. Germline lookup yields CDR1 SEHNR and CDR2 FQNEAQ (reference sequence). Here the CDR3 DNA reads TGTGCCAGCAGCTTATTCGATGGGGAGGCTAATGAAAAACTGTTTTTT. It translates to CASSLFDGEANEKLFF.

The CDR3 coding sequence is TGCAGCGTCCCCCTGGTAGGAAAACTGTTTTTT. Protein sequence: CSVPLVGKLFF. The rearrangement uses TRBV29-1 and TRBJ1-4; D is ambiguous. The germline V gene has CDR1 SQVTM and CDR2 ANQGSEA. With 6 bases removed from V and 10 bases from J, the gap between germline ends came to 12 bases. There are 11 residues in the CDR3. Variable domain in full (rest from reference TRBV29-1 and TRBJ1-4): SAVISQKPSRDICQRGTSLTIQCQVDSQVTMMFWYRQQPGQSLTLIATANQGSEATYESGFVIDKFPISRPNLTFSTLTVSNMSPEDSSIYLCSVPLVGKLFFGSGTQLSVL.

The chain recombines TRBV19 with TRBJ1-1; 7 positions match TRBD1. This CDR3 has 14 amino acids. The germline V gene has CDR1 LNHDA and CDR2 SQIVND (reference sequence). J gave up 4 bases and V 3 bases, and 5 bases lay outside the gene matches. The CDR3 region is CASSIDRERTEAFF. The CDR3, as DNA: TGTGCCAGTAGTATCGACAGGGAGCGCACTGAAGCTTTCTTT. Complete variable domain (other parts from reference TRBV19 and TRBJ1-1): DGGITQSPKYLFRKEGQNVTLSCEQNLNHDAMYWYRQDPGQGLRLIYYSQIVNDFQKGDIAEGYSVSREKKESFPLTVTSAQKNPTAFYLCASSIDRERTEAFFGQGTRLTVV.

The chain has TRBV9 and TRBJ1-6; D gene uncertain. CDR1 is SGDLS, CDR2 YYNGEE, per germline. This CDR3 spans 12 amino acids. Trimming stripped 4 bases from V and 9 bases from J, with 8 bases between. The CDR3 nucleotides read TGTGCCAGCAGCCTAGGATCTTCACCCCTCCACTTT. Translated, it gives CASSLGSSPLHF.

The chain couples TRBV6-5 to TRBJ1-1; D not resolved. CDR1 and CDR2 from the germline V gene are MNHEY and SVGAGI. The V and J ends lost 8 bases and 6 bases respectively, with 10 bases between them. The CDR3 is 11 amino acids. The CDR3 loop is CASGSLAEAFF. DNA of the CDR3: TGTGCCAGCGGGTCTTTGGCTGAAGCTTTCTTT.

The sample holds a few counts of this clone. The chain uses TRBV6-1 and TRBJ1-5; the match to TRBD1 covers 9 bases. Germline trimming cut 7 bases from V and 0 bases from J; bases unmatched to any gene: 4. There are 15 residues in the CDR3. CDR1 is MNHNS, CDR2 SASEGT, per germline. CDR3 coding DNA: TGTGCCAGCAAGGGACAGGGCTATAGCAATCAGCCCCAGCATTTT. Translation gives CASKGQGYSNQPQHF.

This chain links TRBV13 with TRBJ2-7; a possible D gene is TRBD1 (6 bases). The CDR3 has 14 residues. Germline assignment: CDR1 PRHDT and CDR2 FYEKMQ (reference sequence). V was cut by 4 bases and J by 6 bases, with 16 bases left in between. CDR3 coding DNA: TGTGCCAGCAGCTCCCATAGGGGGTTATCCGAGCAGTACTTC. This gives the protein CASSSHRGLSEQYF.

The chain combines TRBV6-4 with TRBJ2-3; D gene ambiguous. The CDR3 spans 13 residues. Germline CDR1 MRHNA, CDR2 SNTAGT. The ends were cut back, 3 bases at V and 2 bases at J, with 6 bases in the middle. The CDR3 sequence: CASSESVTDTQYF. For the CDR3, the DNA is TGTGCCAGCAGTGAAAGCGTCACAGATACGCAGTATTTT.

This clone appeared once. V is TRBV28 and J is TRBJ2-1, with D maybe TRBD2 (5 bases). The CDR3 totals 16 residues. Germline V lookup: CDR1 MDHEN, CDR2 SYDVKM. V shed 7 bases and J shed 2 bases, with 18 bases lying between them. This CDR3 reads CASTRRAGSAYNEQFF. The CDR3 nucleotides read TGTGCCAGCACTCGGCGGGCAGGATCAGCCTACAATGAGCAGTTCTTC.

The V and J genes are TRBV6-1 and TRBJ2-4; D not resolved. The germline V and J ends were trimmed by 1 base and 1 base, with 5 bases remaining between them. Germline lookup yields CDR1 MNHNS and CDR2 SASEGT. The CDR3 covers 14 residues. CDR3 coding DNA: TGTGCCAGCAGTGAAGGCGTGGCCAAAAACATTCAGTACTTC. This translates into CASSEGVAKNIQYF.